Listed here is a single T cell receptor beta chain. The antigen is undetermined. Clones were sequenced by immunoSEQ multiplex PCR, and TCRdb holds only the in-frame ones, with some missing. The table includes roughly 100,000 clones, approximately 90% detected once. This sample is part of a study of T cell responses to AZD1222 COVID-19 vaccine. Overall study: Pooled together were second doses at about 4 or about 12 weeks. General observations from the study: Clonal diversity was possibly underestimated; the donors were predominantly white British and more often female. Among vaccine-associated CD4 TCRs, coverage spanned spike, with dominance at 160-218 and 743-854. Vaccination with two AZD1222 doses was followed by a rise in Spike-specific TCR breadth and depth.

The sequence was obtained from an adult in good health. The input for sequencing was peripheral blood, taken on day 0 of AZD1222 vaccination.

CDR3 loop: CASSPVGSSGGTDTQYF. DNA for the CDR3: TGTGCCAGCAGCCCAGTAGGAAGTAGTGGGGGGACAGATACGCAGTATTTT. The chain employs TRBV7-3 and TRBJ2-3; tentatively, D is TRBD2 (6 bases). Looked up from germline, CDR1 is SGHTA and CDR2 is FQGTGA. This CDR3 has 17 amino acids. Trimming shortened V by 5 bases and J by 3 bases, and 21 bases separated the two germline ends.